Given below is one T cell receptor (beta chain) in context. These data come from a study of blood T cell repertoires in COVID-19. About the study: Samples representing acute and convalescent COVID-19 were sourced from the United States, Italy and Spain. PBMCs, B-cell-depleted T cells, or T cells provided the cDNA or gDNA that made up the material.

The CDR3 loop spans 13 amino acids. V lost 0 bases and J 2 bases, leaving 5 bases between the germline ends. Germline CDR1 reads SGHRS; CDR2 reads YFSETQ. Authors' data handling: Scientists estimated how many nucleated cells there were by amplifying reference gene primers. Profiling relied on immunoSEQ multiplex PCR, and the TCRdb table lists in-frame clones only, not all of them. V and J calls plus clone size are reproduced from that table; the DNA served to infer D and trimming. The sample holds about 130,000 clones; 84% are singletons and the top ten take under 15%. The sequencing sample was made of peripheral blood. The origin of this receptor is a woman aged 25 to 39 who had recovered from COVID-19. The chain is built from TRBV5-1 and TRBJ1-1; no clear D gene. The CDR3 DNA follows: TGCGCCAGCAGCTTGGTTATCAACACTGAAGCTTTCTTT. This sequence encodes CASSLVINTEAFF.